This TCR beta chain was captured by sequencing in a study of graft-versus-host responses after intestinal transplantation. General study results and limits: Where graft-donor T cell macrochimerism was present, patients had high graft-versus-host to host-versus-graft clonal ratios in allografts.

Graft tissue was processed to release intraepithelial and lamina propria lymphocytes. The method was immunoSEQ multiplex PCR; TCRdb's version includes in-frame clones alone and lacks a portion of them. The profile shows around 15,000 clones, over 50% of them singletons. The trim removed 5 bases at V and 5 bases at J, leaving 5 bases unmatched. Germline V gene data show CDR1 as SGHRS and CDR2 as YFSETQ. This CDR3 is built from 15 residues. About this clone: Its antigen is unknown.

The specimen was ileum tissue, collected 524 days after transplant. V and J are TRBV5-1 and TRBJ2-2; 11 bases match TRBD2. The receptor was derived from a human patient who received an intestinal transplant, so some T cells may come from the graft donor. The CDR3 here is CASSSTSGGTGELFF. The CDR3, as DNA: TGCGCCAGCAGTAGTACTAGCGGGGGTACCGGGGAGCTGTTTTTT.